The sequence of this TCR beta chain was determined in a study of blood T cell repertoires in COVID-19. Trimming at V came to 4 bases and at J to 9 bases, leaving 6 bases not matched to a gene. This CDR3 comprises 14 residues. The germline gives CDR1 SGHRS, CDR2 YFSETQ. Sequencing was performed with immunoSEQ multiplex PCR; in TCRdb, only in-frame clones are kept and a portion is missing. This sample has approximately 470,000 clones; roughly 85% occur once, and the top ten carry under 4%. The sequence was obtained from a human donor in a cohort sampled during active COVID-19. Sequencing input: peripheral blood. The genes are TRBV5-1 and TRBJ1-6; 8 nucleotides line up with TRBD1. The CDR3 is CASSNGQGISPLHF. The CDR3 DNA reads as TGCGCCAGCAGCAACGGACAGGGAATTTCACCCCTCCACTTT.